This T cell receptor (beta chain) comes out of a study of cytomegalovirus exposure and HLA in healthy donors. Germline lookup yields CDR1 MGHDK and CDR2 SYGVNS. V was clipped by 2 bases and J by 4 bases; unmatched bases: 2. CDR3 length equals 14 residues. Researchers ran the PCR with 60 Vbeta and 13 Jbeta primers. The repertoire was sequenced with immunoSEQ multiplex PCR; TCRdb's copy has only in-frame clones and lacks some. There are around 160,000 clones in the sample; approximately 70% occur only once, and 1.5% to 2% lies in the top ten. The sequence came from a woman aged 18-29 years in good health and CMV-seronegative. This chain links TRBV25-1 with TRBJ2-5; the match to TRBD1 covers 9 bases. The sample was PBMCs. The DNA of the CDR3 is TGTGCCAGCAGTGAAACAGGGGGCATAGAGACCCAGTACTTC. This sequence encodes CASSETGGIETQYF.